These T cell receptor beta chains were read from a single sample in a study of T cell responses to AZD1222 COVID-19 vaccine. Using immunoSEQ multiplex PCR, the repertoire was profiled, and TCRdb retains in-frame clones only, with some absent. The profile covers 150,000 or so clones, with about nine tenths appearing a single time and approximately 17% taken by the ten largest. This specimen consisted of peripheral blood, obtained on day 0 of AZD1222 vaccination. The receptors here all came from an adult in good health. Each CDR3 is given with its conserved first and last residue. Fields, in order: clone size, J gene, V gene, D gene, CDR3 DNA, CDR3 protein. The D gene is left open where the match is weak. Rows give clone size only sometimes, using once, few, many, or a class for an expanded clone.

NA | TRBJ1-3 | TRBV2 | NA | TGTGCCAGCAGCGCGGACAGTGGAAACACCATATATTTT | CASSADSGNTIYF
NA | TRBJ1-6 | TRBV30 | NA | TGTGCCTGGAGTGTACAAAGCGGGGCATCACCCCTCCACTTT | CAWSVQSGASPLHF
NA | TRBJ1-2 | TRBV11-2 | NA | TGTGCCAGCAACAACAAGGAGGGCTACACCTTC | CASNNKEGYTF
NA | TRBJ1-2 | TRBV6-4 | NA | TGTGCCAGCAGTGACGGGATAGGGACTTTCGGCTACACCTTC | CASSDGIGTFGYTF
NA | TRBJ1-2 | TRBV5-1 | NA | TGCGCCAGCAGCTCGGTGACAGAGTCCTATGGCTACACCTTC | CASSSVTESYGYTF
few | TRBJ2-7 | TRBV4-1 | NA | TGCGCCAGCAGCCGCCTACCCCCGACAGACGAGCAGTACTTC | CASSRLPPTDEQYF
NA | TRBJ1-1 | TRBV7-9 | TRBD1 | TGTGCCAGCAGCCCCGGGACAGGGGGCGCTGAAGCTTTCTTT | CASSPGTGGAEAFF
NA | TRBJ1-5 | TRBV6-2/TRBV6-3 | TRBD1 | TGTGCCAGCAGTTACTCAGGGGGCTACGGTCAGCCCCAGCATTTT | CASSYSGGYGQPQHF
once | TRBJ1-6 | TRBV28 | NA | TGTGCCAGCAGTTTAGCCGACAGAAATAATTCACCCCTCCACTTT | CASSLADRNNSPLHF
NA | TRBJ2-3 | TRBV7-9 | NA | TGTGCCAGCAGCTTCTCCACAGATACGCAGTATTTT | CASSFSTDTQYF
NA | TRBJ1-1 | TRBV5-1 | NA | TGCGCCAGCAGCTTGGGCTACGGGGACAACACTGAAGCTTTCTTT | CASSLGYGDNTEAFF
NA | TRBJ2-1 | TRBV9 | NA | TGTGCCAGCAGCGCTCTGGCGGCCACTGTCAATGAGCAGTTCTTC | CASSALAATVNEQFF
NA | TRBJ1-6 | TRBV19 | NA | TGTGCCAGTAGCCCCGCGTCCTATAATTCACCCCTCCACTTT | CASSPASYNSPLHF
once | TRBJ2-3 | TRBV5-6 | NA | TGTGCCAGCAGCTTGGTACAGGGCAGCACAGATACGCAGTATTTT | CASSLVQGSTDTQYF
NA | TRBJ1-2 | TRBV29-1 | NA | TGCAGCGTTGAAATATTGCCAGGGGCGAGTGGCTACACCTTC | CSVEILPGASGYTF
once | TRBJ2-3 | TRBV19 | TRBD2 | TGTGCCACCAGATCGTCGGGCGGGGGGGCTACGAGTGGCACAGATACGCAGTATTTT | CATRSSGGGATSGTDTQYF
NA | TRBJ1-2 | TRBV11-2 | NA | TGTGCCAGCAGCTCGCGGGGCAACTTTTATGGCTACACCTTC | CASSSRGNFYGYTF
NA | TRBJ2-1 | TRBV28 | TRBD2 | TGTGCCAGCAGCCGTAGCGGGACCCGACGGGATGAGCAGTTCTTC | CASSRSGTRRDEQFF
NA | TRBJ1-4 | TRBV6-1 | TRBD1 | TGTGCCAGCAGTGAAGCGGGGGACAGGGGACCTAATGAAAAACTGTTTTTT | CASSEAGDRGPNEKLFF
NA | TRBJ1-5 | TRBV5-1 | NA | TGCGCCAGCAGCTTGGTTGGCGGGAACAATCAGCCCCAGCATTTT | CASSLVGGNNQPQHF
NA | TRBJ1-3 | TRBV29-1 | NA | TGCAGCGCCCAACCCAGCTCTGGAAACACCATATATTTT | CSAQPSSGNTIYF
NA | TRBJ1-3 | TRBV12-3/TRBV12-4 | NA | TGTGCCAGCAGAGGGGGTTCGAACACCATATATTTT | CASRGGSNTIYF
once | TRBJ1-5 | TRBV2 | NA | TGTGCCAGCAAGGTAGAACAGGGAGGGAATCAGCCCCAGCATTTT | CASKVEQGGNQPQHF
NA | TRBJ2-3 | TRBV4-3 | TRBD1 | TGCGCCAGCAGCCAAGATCCAGGGCACCCGGGACAGGGATCTAGCACAGATACGCAGTATTTT | CASSQDPGHPGQGSSTDTQYF
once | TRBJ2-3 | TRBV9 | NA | TGTGCCAGCAGCGTAGGGGGCGGAAGGATGGGAGATACGCAGTATTTT | CASSVGGGRMGDTQYF
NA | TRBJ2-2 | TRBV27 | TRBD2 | TGTGCCAGCAGTTTAAACTCGGGAGGGGCCGGGGAGCTGTTTTTT | CASSLNSGGAGELFF
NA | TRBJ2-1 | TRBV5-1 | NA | TGCGCCAGCAGCCCGGGAGCAAAAGAGTATGAGCAGTTCTTC | CASSPGAKEYEQFF
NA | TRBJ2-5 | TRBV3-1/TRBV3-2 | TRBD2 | TGTGCCAGCAGCCCAGGACCCCTAGCGGCTCAAGAGACCCAGTACTTC | CASSPGPLAAQETQYF
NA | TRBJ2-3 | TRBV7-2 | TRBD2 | TGTGCCAGCAGCTTACGATCGGGCGGGGGGCTTAGCACAGATACGCAGTATTTT | CASSLRSGGGLSTDTQYF
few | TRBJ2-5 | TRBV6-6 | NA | TGTGCCAGCAGCTCCCGGGGACGGGATGAAGAGACCCAGTACTTC | CASSSRGRDEETQYF
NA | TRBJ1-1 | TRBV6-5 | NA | TGTGCCAGCAGTTACTCGGCAGGAGTTAACACTGAAGCTTTCTTT | CASSYSAGVNTEAFF